Each of the 9 T cell receptor beta chains below was sequenced from the same sample in a study of cytotoxic CD8 clonotypes in ibrutinib-treated CLL. Data came from immunoSEQ multiplex PCR; TCRdb stores just in-frame clones and leaves some out. The data show 80,000 to 95,000 clones, roughly 77% seen once. Sequenced here: PBMCs, sampled after 12 months of ibrutinib treatment. The receptors here all came from a human donor with chronic lymphocytic leukemia.

The gene calls are TRBV7-3 and TRBJ2-3; TRBD1 aligns across 11 bases. The CDR3 has 15 residues. Germline V gives CDR1 SGHTA, CDR2 FQGTGA. V lost 5 bases to trimming and J lost 6 bases; unmatched junction nucleotides: 7. As DNA, the CDR3 is TGTGCCAGCAGCCCCGGGACAGGGGGTTGGGATACGCAGTATTTT. Translated, it gives CASSPGTGGWDTQYF.

The V call is TRBV18, the J call TRBJ2-3; 8 bases map to TRBD1. J gave up 3 bases and V 3 bases, and 5 bases lay outside the gene matches. CDR1 is KGHSH, CDR2 LQKENI, per germline. This CDR3 contains 15 residues. CDR3 region: CASSPGTGETDTQYF. Here the CDR3 DNA reads TGTGCCAGCTCACCGGGGACAGGAGAGACAGATACGCAGTATTTT.

The chain combines TRBV27 with TRBJ1-6; D gene ambiguous. This CDR3 is 11 amino acids long. Germline values: CDR1 MNHEY, CDR2 SMNVEV (reference sequence). Trimming stripped 3 bases from V and 10 bases from J, with 4 bases between. The CDR3 protein is CASSLGSPLHF. DNA of the CDR3: TGTGCCAGCAGTTTGGGGTCACCCCTCCACTTT.

The chain recombines TRBV5-1 with TRBJ2-3; D is unresolved. Per germline, CDR1 SGHRS and CDR2 YFSETQ. CDR3 size: 14 residues. Trimming removed 4 bases at V and 5 bases at J, with 14 bases between. This chain's CDR3 is CASSPPGRQDTQYF. Written as DNA, the CDR3 is TGCGCCAGCAGCCCCCCCGGGCGGCAAGATACGCAGTATTTT. Supplemented by reference TRBV5-1 and TRBJ2-3, the full variable domain reads KAGVTQTPRYLIKTRGQQVTLSCSPISGHRSVSWYQQTPGQGLQFLFEYFSETQRNKGNFPGRFSGRQFSNSRSEMNVSTLELGDSALYLCASSPPGRQDTQYFGPGTRLTVL.

About this clone itself: This same CDR3 is encoded by further DNA sequences in the sample. V and J are TRBV19 and TRBJ1-6; no definite D call. The germline V gene encodes CDR1 LNHDA and CDR2 SQIVND (reference sequence). Trimming shortened V by 3 bases and J by 8 bases, and 5 bases separated the two germline ends. The length of the CDR3 is 12 residues. The CDR3 sequence: CASSIRDSPLHF. The CDR3, as DNA: TGTGCCAGTAGTATCCGGGATTCACCCCTCCACTTT. The variable domain in full, completed from reference TRBV19 and TRBJ1-6, reads DGGITQSPKYLFRKEGQNVTLSCEQNLNHDAMYWYRQDPGQGLRLIYYSQIVNDFQKGDIAEGYSVSREKKESFPLTVTSAQKNPTAFYLCASSIRDSPLHFGNGTRLTVT.

This chain connects TRBV11-1 to TRBJ2-3, with TRBD1 identical over 9 bases. Germline CDR1 and CDR2: SGHAT and FQDESV (reference sequence). The trim removed 1 base at V and 1 base at J, leaving 3 bases unmatched. CDR3 length: 16 amino acids. The CDR3 spells CASSLVTGGGTDTQYF. The CDR3 DNA follows: TGTGCCAGCAGCTTAGTGACAGGGGGAGGCACAGATACGCAGTATTTT.

In its sample, this clone was seen a few times. The CDR3: CARSPKEGGSNEKLFF. The CDR3 bases are TGTGCCAGAAGCCCAAAGGAGGGGGGGAGTAATGAAAAACTGTTTTTT. The chain carries TRBV5-3 and TRBJ1-4; D is perhaps TRBD1 (6 bases). TRBV5-3 belongs to the ORF category, with a function that is uncertain. The ends were cut back, 4 bases at V and 4 bases at J, with 17 bases in the middle. The CDR3 extends over 16 amino acids.

The rearrangement uses TRBV27 and TRBJ2-1; 7 positions agree with TRBD1. From germline, CDR1 is MNHEY and CDR2 SMNVEV (reference sequence). The length of the CDR3 is 13 residues. With 4 bases clipped from V and 6 bases from J, the junction kept 3 bases outside the gene matches. CDR3 sequence reads: CASSWPGGNEQFF. DNA of the CDR3: TGTGCCAGCAGTTGGCCAGGGGGCAATGAGCAGTTCTTC.

The chain combines TRBV30 with TRBJ2-3, with D unresolved. The V gene lost 2 bases and the J gene lost 0 bases, with 12 bases spanning the gap. From germline, CDR1 is GTSNPN and CDR2 SVGIG (reference sequence). The CDR3 consists of 15 residues. The DNA for the CDR3 is TGTGCCTGGAGTCGGCTAGATTCTAGCACAGATACGCAGTATTTT. Its translation: CAWSRLDSSTDTQYF.